Listed here is a single T cell receptor (beta chain). Its antigen remains unidentified. J lost 3 bases, V lost 0 bases, and 4 bases had no gene match. Germline V gene sequence: CDR1 SGHAT, CDR2 FQDESV (reference sequence). The CDR3 contains 16 residues. Each CDR3 protein gets one entry after TCRdb re-called the reads with MiXCR. The sample has 51,000 or so distinct CDR3 sequences; about 20% are singletons. This specimen comes from a study of T cell repertoires in cytomegalovirus infection. The rearrangement joins TRBV11-1 to TRBJ2-3; 9 bases fit TRBD2. The sequenced sample was CD8+ T cells from cultured PBMCs, obtained from culture after CMV antigen stimulation. The receptor's source is a human donor in good health (CMV status not recorded). Some clones in this sample may be carry-over from other donors' samples. The CDR3 sequence is CASSLAGGGETDTQYF. CDR3 in DNA: TGTGCCAGCAGCTTAGCAGGCGGGGGGGAGACAGATACGCAGTATTTT.